This TCR beta chain came from a study of T cells after somatic rescue of genetic block (dated by TCRdb to between 2020 and 2021). With regard to the full study: What the study looked at was long-term robustness, specifically in a T-cell system that came about through somatic rescue of a genetic block in T-cell development.

The junction shows trimming of 5 bases on V and 2 bases on J, and the gene matches do not reach 4 bases of it. For CDR1 and CDR2, the germline V gene (reference sequence) lists SEHNR and FQNEAQ. The CDR3 runs 14 residues from the cysteine to the phenylalanine. Of all the DNA, just the CDR3 is kept, 42 bases in frame from base 1. In regard to this clone: The target of this receptor is not known. Base qualities are not at hand, and no much larger clone is one base apart.

Library prep was done by the immunoSEQ multiplex PCR assay. Not all clones reach the TCRdb copy of this immuneACCESS table, which keeps in-frame sequences only. Checked studies attribute under half of the gap to unresolved V genes and leave the rest unexplained. The sample contains 85,000 to 90,000 clones, 85% to 90% of them found a single time. The leading ten clones occupy under 2% of the sample. The TCR originated in a woman aged 18-35 years. Sequencing used peripheral blood mononuclear cells (PBMCs). The chain links TRBV7-9 with TRBJ2-3, and 7 junctional nucleotides match TRBD1. The CDR3 loop reads CASSPGQYTDTQYF. The DNA is as follows: TGTGCCAGCAGCCCGGGACAGTACACAGATACGCAGTATTTT.